This TCR beta chain was sequenced during a study of vaccination and CD4 T cells after COVID-19. Background on the study: The study drew post-COVID samples a median roughly 110 days after diagnosis (range 35 to 161).

MiXCR was run by TCRdb on the PCR reads, yielding one entry per CDR3 protein. The sample consists of about 21,000 distinct CDR3 sequences, more than 45% of them appearing once. The CDR3 has 18 residues. CDR1 LNHDA and CDR2 SQIVND come from the germline V gene (reference sequence). The ends lost 7 bases at V and 3 bases at J; junction bases unmatched: 17. The chain is built from TRBV19 and TRBJ1-5; 8 bases match TRBD1. The sequencing here drew on CD4+ T cells from blood, taken before SARS-CoV-2 vaccination. The sequence was collected from a human donor who had recovered from COVID-19. This CDR3 reads CASIQRSPGTGDNQPQHF. The CDR3 DNA is TGTGCCAGTATCCAAAGGTCCCCAGGGACAGGAGACAATCAGCCCCAGCATTTT.